These 18 T cell receptor beta chains were sequenced from one sample in a study of CD8+CD57+ T cells in acquired aplastic anemia. CDR3 and TCR beta VDJ profiling relied on a genomic DNA template. TCRdb processed the reads anew with MiXCR; each CDR3 protein has one entry. The repertoire holds approximately 98,000 distinct CDR3 sequences, with about 67% as singletons. Individuals selected for sequencing had exhibited CD8+CD57+ cell expansion on flow cytometry. The specimen was sorted CD4+, CD8+, or CD8+CD57+ T cells (not recorded which) from PBMCs. These receptors were collected from a human donor with aplastic anemia.

This clonotype was counted a single time. The gene calls are TRBV4-2 and TRBJ2-7; unclear D gene. The DNA end is a closer match to TRBJ2-5, so the J assignment may be wrong. CDR1 is LGHNA, CDR2 YNFKEQ, per germline. The CDR3 runs 13 residues. CDR3 sequence (DNA): TGTGCCAGCAGCCAAGGGCAAGAAGAGACCCAGTACTTC. It translates to CASSQGQEETQYF.

The genes are TRBV19 and TRBJ2-1, with 12 bases aligning to TRBD2. Trimming took 8 bases from V and 4 from J; bases not matched to a gene: 6. The CDR3 has 15 amino acids. From germline, CDR1 is LNHDA and CDR2 SQIVND (reference sequence). The DNA of the CDR3 is TGTGCCAGTGTTACTAGCGGGGGGACTTACAATGAGCAGTTCTTC. Translating it yields CASVTSGGTYNEQFF. Supplemented by reference TRBV19 and TRBJ2-1, the full variable domain reads DGGITQSPKYLFRKEGQNVTLSCEQNLNHDAMYWYRQDPGQGLRLIYYSQIVNDFQKGDIAEGYSVSREKKESFPLTVTSAQKNPTAFYLCASVTSGGTYNEQFFGPGTRLTVL.

V gene TRBV12-3 or TRBV12-4 combines with J gene TRBJ2-5; 11 positions match TRBD2. Unmatched junction bases numbered 12, after V lost 6 bases and J lost 3 bases. This CDR3 has 17 residues. Here the CDR3 DNA reads TGTGCCAGCAGGCCTACTAGCGGGGGTCCCTTGGAAGAGACCCAGTACTTC. Amino acid sequence: CASRPTSGGPLEETQYF.

The chain carries TRBV2 and TRBJ2-5, with D perhaps matching TRBD1 or TRBD2 (7 bases each). Trimming shortened V by 10 bases and J by 5 bases, and 17 bases separated the two germline ends. In germline, CDR1 is SNHLY, CDR2 FYNNEI. The CDR3 is made up of 13 amino acids. The CDR3 nucleotides are TGTGCCATCAGGGGGGGAGTGGAGGAGACCCAGTACTTC. It translates to CAIRGGVEETQYF.

A single count supports this clonotype. CDR3 sequence: CASSLHIFGSSGNTIYF. CDR3 DNA sequence: TGTGCCAGCAGCCTACATATCTTCGGGAGCTCTGGAAACACCATATATTTT. This chain uses TRBV7-3 with TRBJ1-3; D gene ambiguous. The CDR3 runs 17 residues. The V and J ends lost 5 bases and 0 bases respectively, with 17 bases between them. Germline CDR1 is SGHTA and CDR2 is FQGTGA.

The CDR3 loop is CASSSANTEAFF. DNA for the CDR3: TGTGCCAGCAGCTCAGCGAACACTGAAGCTTTCTTT. The chain joins TRBV9 to TRBJ1-1; D not certain. Looked up from germline, CDR1 is SGDLS and CDR2 is YYNGEE. The V end lost 4 bases, the J end lost 1 base, and 5 bases lay between the germline ends. This CDR3 is 12 amino acids long.

The J gene is TRBJ2-5, the V gene TRBV19; D perhaps matches TRBD2 (6 bases). The V gene's germline CDR1 is LNHDA and CDR2 SQIVND (reference sequence). Between the trimmed V and J ends, which lost 8 bases and 5 bases, there was a span of 15 bases. The CDR3 is 13 amino acids. The DNA for the CDR3 is TGTGCCAGTCGCCGACCCGGAGGGGAGACCCAGTACTTC. As protein: CASRRPGGETQYF.

This clonotype was seen a single time. The gene calls are TRBV7-8 and TRBJ2-7, with TRBD1 matching over 8 bases. J was trimmed by 6 bases and V by 1 base; bases with no gene match: 11. The CDR3 length is 16 residues. In germline, CDR1 is SGHVS, CDR2 FQNEAQ. CDR3 nucleotides: TGTGCCAGCAGCTTAGGATCCCGGACAGGGCGCGGCGAGCAGTACTTC. This gives the protein CASSLGSRTGRGEQYF. Together with reference TRBV7-8 and TRBJ2-7, the CDR3 gives the full variable domain: GAGVSQSPRYKVAKRGQDVALRCDPISGHVSLFWYQQALGQGPEFLTYFQNEAQLDKSGLPSDRFFAERPEGSVSTLKIQRTQQEDSAVYLCASSLGSRTGRGEQYFGPGTRLTVT.

This clonotype is a singleton in its sample. The chain employs TRBV20-1 and TRBJ1-3; D call uncertain. The CDR3 loop spans 11 amino acids. CDR1 is DFQATT, CDR2 SNEGSKA, per germline (reference sequence). V lost 3 bases, J lost 5 bases, and 5 bases lay in between. The CDR3 DNA reads as TGCAGTGCTAGGGACCGAAACACCATATATTTT. Its protein product is CSARDRNTIYF.

The rearrangement joins TRBV20-1 to TRBJ2-3; 10 bases fit TRBD1. Germline V gene data show CDR1 as DFQATT and CDR2 as SNEGSKA (reference sequence). The CDR3 is 16 residues long. V dropped 5 bases and J dropped 7; count of bases not matched to a gene: 15. CDR3 protein: CSAPGSGQGMGNTQYF. The DNA for the CDR3 is TGCAGTGCTCCGGGATCGGGACAGGGGATGGGGAATACGCAGTATTTT.

This clonotype showed up just once. J is TRBJ1-1 and V is TRBV19, with 7 bases fitting TRBD1. The CDR3 covers 14 residues. Trimming removed 8 bases from V and 0 bases from J; junction bases left unmatched: 6. Germline V gene lookup returns CDR1 LNHDA and CDR2 SQIVND (reference sequence). The CDR3 region is CASLRQGMNTEAFF. CDR3 sequence (DNA): TGTGCCAGTCTCCGACAGGGCATGAACACTGAAGCTTTCTTT.

This clonotype was observed many times. The chain uses TRBV9 and TRBJ2-3; no reliable D call. This CDR3 comprises 10 residues. Deletions cut 7 bases from V and 6 bases from J, with 6 bases between. The germline gives CDR1 SGDLS, CDR2 YYNGEE. The CDR3 nucleotides read TGTGCCAGCGCTGGGGATACGCAGTATTTT. Its translation: CASAGDTQYF. The entire variable domain, with the rest obtained from reference TRBV9 and TRBJ2-3, is as follows: DSGVTQTPKHLITATGQRVTLRCSPRSGDLSVYWYQQSLDQGLQFLIQYYNGEERAKGNILERFSAQQFPDLHSELNLSSLELGDSALYFCASAGDTQYFGPGTRLTVL.

The gene calls are TRBV5-1 and TRBJ2-3; the match to TRBD2 covers 8 bases. CDR1 SGHRS and CDR2 YFSETQ come from the germline V gene. The CDR3 consists of 15 residues. V was clipped by 5 bases and J by 5 bases; unmatched bases: 10. Here the CDR3 DNA reads TGCGCCAGCAGTCCGGGGGGGCTAGCCGTAGATACGCAGTATTTT. It translates to CASSPGGLAVDTQYF.

The CDR3 spells CASSPRTAFGELFF. CDR3 nucleotide sequence: TGTGCCAGCAGCCCCCGGACAGCTTTCGGGGAGCTGTTTTTT. The V gene is TRBV13, the J gene TRBJ2-2; D might be TRBD1 (6 bases). The CDR3 consists of 14 residues. V was pared by 5 bases and J by 7 bases, with 14 bases between. CDR1 and CDR2 (germline): PRHDT, FYEKMQ (reference sequence).

This chain joins TRBV5-5 and TRBJ1-4, with a tentative D call TRBD1 (5 bases). Trimming took 3 bases from V and 4 from J, leaving 13 bases between them. The CDR3 is 15 residues long. CDR1 is SGHKS, CDR2 YYEKEE, per germline (reference sequence). The CDR3 here is CASSSSQAINEKLFF. CDR3 in DNA: TGTGCCAGCAGCTCGTCACAGGCTATTAATGAAAAACTGTTTTTT. The complete variable domain, with remaining parts taken from reference TRBV5-5 and TRBJ1-4, reads DAGVTQSPTHLIKTRGQQVTLRCSPISGHKSVSWYQQVLGQGPQFIFQYYEKEERGRGNFPDRFSARQFPNYSSELNVNALLLGDSALYLCASSSSQAINEKLFFGSGTQLSVL.

In its sample, this clonotype was seen once. The chain uses TRBV29-1 and TRBJ2-7, with D uncertain. This CDR3 has 14 residues. The germline CDR1 and CDR2 sequences are SQVTM and ANQGSEA. V shed 4 bases and J shed 0 bases, with 13 bases lying between them. CDR3 bases: TGCAGCGTTGCGGGCGACGAGAACTCCTACGAGCAGTACTTC. Translation: CSVAGDENSYEQYF.

J is TRBJ1-2 and V is TRBV7-9, with D unclear. Germline CDR1 reads SEHNR; CDR2 reads FQNEAQ (reference sequence). The length of the CDR3 is 13 residues. The germline V and J ends were trimmed by 5 bases and 2 bases, with 9 bases remaining between them. DNA for the CDR3: TGTGCCAGCAGCCTCGGACGGAACTATGGCTACACCTTC. Protein product: CASSLGRNYGYTF.

In the case of this clonotype: A much larger clonotype is one base distant, so this may be a read error. The chain joins TRBV6-1 to TRBJ1-2; D is ambiguous. V lost 6 bases and J lost 1, with 6 bases in between. The CDR3 covers 12 residues. CDR1 is MNHNS, CDR2 SASEGT, per germline. CDR3 sequence (DNA): TGTGCCAGCAGGACTCGTAACTATGGCTACACCTTC. Its protein is CASRTRNYGYTF.